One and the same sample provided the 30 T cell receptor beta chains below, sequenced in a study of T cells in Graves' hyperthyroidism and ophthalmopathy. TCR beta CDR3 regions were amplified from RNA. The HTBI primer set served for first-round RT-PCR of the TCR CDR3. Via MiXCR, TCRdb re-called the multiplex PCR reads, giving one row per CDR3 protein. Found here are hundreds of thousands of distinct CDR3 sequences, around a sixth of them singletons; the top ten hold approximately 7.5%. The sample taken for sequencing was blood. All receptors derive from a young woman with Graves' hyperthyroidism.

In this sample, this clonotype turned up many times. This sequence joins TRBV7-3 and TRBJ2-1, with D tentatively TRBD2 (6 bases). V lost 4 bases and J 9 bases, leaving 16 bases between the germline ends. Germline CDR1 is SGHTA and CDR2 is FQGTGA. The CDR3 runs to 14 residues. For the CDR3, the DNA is TGTGCCAGCAGCTCCCTACTCGTGGGGGGTGAGCAGTTCTTC. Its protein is CASSSLLVGGEQFF.

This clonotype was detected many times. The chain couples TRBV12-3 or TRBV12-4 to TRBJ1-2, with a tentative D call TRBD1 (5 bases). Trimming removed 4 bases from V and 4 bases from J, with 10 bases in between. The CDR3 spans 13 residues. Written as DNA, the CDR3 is TGTGCCAGCAGTTCCCCAGGGTCCTATGGCTACACCTTC. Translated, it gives CASSSPGSYGYTF.

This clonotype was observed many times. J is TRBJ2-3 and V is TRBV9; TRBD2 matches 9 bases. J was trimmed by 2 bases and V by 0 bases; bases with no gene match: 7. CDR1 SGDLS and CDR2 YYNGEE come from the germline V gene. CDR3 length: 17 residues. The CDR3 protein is CASSVGVSGGITDTQYF. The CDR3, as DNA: TGTGCCAGCAGCGTAGGAGTAAGCGGGGGGATCACAGATACGCAGTATTTT.

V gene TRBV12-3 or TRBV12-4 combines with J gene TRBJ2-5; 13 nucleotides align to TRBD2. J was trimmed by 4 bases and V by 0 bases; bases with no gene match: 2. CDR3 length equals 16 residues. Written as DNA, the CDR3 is TGTGCCAGCAGTTTAGCGGGACTAGCGGGAAGAGAGACCCAGTACTTC. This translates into CASSLAGLAGRETQYF.

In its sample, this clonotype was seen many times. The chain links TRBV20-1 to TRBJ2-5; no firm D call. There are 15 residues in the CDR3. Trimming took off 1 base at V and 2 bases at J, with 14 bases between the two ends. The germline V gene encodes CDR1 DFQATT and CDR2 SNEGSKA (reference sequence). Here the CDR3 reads CSARVPGTGQETQYF. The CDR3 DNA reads TGCAGTGCTAGAGTCCCAGGTACGGGTCAAGAGACCCAGTACTTC.

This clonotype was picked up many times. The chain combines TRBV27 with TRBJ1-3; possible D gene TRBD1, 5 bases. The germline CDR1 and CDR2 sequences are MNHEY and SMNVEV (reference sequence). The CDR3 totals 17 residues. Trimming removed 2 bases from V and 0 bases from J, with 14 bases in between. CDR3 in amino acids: CASSLTGTSPSGNTIYF. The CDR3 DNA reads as TGTGCCAGCAGTTTAACCGGGACGTCTCCCTCTGGAAACACCATATATTTT.

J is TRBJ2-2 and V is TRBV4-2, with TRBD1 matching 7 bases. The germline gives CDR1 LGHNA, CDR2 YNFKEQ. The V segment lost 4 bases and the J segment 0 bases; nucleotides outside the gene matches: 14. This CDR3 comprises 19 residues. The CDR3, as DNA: TGTGCCAGCAGCCCCGATTTTGAGGGGGCGGGTACGAACACCGGGGAGCTGTTTTTT. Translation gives CASSPDFEGAGTNTGELFF.

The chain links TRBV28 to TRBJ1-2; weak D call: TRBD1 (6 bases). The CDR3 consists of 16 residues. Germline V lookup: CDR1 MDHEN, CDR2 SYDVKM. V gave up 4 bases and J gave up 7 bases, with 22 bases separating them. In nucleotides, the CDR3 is TGTGCCAGCAGTTCAGCATTCATCGGGGGGCAATCTGGCTACACCTTC. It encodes CASSSAFIGGQSGYTF.

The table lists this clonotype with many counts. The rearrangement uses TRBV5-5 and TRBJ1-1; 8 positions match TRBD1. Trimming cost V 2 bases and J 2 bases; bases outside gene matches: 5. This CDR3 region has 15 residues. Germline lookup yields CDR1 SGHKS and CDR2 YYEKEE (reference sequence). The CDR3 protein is CASSLMDRVNTEAFF. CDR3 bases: TGTGCCAGCAGCTTAATGGACAGGGTTAACACTGAAGCTTTCTTT.

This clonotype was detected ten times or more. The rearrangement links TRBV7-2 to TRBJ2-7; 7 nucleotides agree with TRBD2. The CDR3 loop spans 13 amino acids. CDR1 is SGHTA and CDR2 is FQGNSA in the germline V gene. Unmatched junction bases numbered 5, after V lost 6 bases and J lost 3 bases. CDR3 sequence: CASRPGLGYEQYF. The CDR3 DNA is TGTGCCAGCAGGCCCGGACTAGGCTACGAGCAGTACTTC. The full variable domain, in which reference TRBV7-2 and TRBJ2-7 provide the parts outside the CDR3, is GAGVSQSPSNKVTEKGKDVELRCDPISGHTALYWYRQSLGQGLEFLIYFQGNSAPDKSGLPSDRFSAERTGGSVSTLTIQRTQQEDSAVYLCASRPGLGYEQYFGPGTRLTVT.

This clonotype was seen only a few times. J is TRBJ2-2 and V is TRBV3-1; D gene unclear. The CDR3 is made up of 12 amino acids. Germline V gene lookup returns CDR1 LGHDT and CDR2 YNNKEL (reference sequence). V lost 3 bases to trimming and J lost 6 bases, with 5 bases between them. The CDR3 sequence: CASSQAAGELFF. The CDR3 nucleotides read TGTGCCAGCAGCCAGGCTGCCGGGGAGCTGTTTTTT.

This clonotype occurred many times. The chain's CDR3 is CASSPRLSGRGLEQYF. CDR3 in DNA: TGTGCCAGCAGCCCCAGACTAAGCGGGAGAGGCCTCGAGCAGTACTTC. The chain employs TRBV5-4 and TRBJ2-7, with 8 bases lining up with TRBD2. This CDR3 has 16 residues. Germline V gives CDR1 SGHNT, CDR2 YYREEE (reference sequence). V trimming: 4 bases; J trimming: 6 bases; junction bases outside the gene matches: 15.

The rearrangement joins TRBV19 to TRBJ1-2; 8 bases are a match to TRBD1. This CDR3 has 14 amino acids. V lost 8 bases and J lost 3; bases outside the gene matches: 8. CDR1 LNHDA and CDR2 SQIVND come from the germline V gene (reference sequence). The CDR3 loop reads CASSPQGEYYGYTF. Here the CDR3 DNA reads TGTGCCAGTTCACCACAGGGGGAATACTATGGCTACACCTTC.

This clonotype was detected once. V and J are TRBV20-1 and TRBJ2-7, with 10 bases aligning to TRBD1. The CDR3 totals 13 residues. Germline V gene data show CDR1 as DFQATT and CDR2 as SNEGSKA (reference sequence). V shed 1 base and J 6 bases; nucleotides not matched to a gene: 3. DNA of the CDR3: TGCAGTGCTAGAGCTGGGGACAGGGGCGAGCAGTACTTC. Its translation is CSARAGDRGEQYF.

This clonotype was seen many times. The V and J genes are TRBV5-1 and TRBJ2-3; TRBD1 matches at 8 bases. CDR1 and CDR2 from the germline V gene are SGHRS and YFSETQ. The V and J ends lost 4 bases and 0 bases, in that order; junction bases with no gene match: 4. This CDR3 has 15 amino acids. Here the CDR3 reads CASSPRQGSTDTQYF. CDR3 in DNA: TGCGCCAGCAGCCCTAGACAGGGGAGCACAGATACGCAGTATTTT.

CDR3 in DNA: TGCGCCAGCAGCCTTGCCCCGGGACAAGGCCAAGAGACCCAGTACTTC. This sequence encodes CASSLAPGQGQETQYF. This rearrangement joins TRBV5-1 to TRBJ2-5, with a tentative D call TRBD1 (6 bases). V dropped 4 bases and J dropped 1 base, with 17 bases sitting between them. The CDR3 contains 16 residues. Per the germline V gene, CDR1 is SGHRS and CDR2 is YFSETQ.

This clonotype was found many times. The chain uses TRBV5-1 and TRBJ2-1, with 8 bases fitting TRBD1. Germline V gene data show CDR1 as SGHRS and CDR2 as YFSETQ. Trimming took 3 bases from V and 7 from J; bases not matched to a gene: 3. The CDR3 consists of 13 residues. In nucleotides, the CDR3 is TGCGCCAGCAGCTCCCGACAGGGGAATGAGCAGTTCTTC. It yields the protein CASSSRQGNEQFF.

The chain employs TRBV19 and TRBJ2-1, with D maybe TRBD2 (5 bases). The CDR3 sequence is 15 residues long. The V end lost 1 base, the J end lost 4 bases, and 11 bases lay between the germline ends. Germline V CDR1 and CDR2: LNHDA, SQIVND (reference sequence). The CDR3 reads CASSIGAGVYNEQFF. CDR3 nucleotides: TGTGCCAGTAGTATAGGCGCCGGGGTTTACAATGAGCAGTTCTTC.

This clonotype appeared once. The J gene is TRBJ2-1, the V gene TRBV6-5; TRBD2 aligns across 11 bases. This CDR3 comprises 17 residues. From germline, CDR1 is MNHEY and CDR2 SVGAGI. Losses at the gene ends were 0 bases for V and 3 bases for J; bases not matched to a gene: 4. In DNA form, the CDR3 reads TGTGCCAGCAGTTACTCGCCTAGCGGGGGGATCTACAATGAGCAGTTCTTC. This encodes CASSYSPSGGIYNEQFF.

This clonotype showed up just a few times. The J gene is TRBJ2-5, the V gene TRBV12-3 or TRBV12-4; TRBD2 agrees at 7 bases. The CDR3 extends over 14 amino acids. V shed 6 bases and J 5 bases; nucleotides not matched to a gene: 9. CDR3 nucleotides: TGTGCCAGCAGCCTCCTGAGCGGGATGGAGACCCAGTACTTC. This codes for CASSLLSGMETQYF.

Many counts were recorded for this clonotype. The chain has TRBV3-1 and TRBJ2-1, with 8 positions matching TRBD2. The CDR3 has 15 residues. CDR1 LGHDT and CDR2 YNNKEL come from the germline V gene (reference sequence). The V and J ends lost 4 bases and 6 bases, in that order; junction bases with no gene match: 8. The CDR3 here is CASSLQPGLANEQFF. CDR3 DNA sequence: TGTGCCAGCAGCCTACAACCCGGACTAGCCAATGAGCAGTTCTTC.

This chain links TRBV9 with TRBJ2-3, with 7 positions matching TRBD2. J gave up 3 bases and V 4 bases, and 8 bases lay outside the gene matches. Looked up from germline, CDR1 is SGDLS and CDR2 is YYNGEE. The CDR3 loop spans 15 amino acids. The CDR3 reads CASSPGEGRTDTQYF. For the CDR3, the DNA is TGTGCCAGCAGCCCGGGGGAGGGGCGGACAGATACGCAGTATTTT.

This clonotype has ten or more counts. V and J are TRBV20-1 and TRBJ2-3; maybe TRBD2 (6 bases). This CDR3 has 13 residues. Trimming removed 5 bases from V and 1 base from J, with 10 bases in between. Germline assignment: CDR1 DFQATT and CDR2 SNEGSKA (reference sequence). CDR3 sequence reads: CSASGVRTDTQYF. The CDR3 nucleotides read TGCAGTGCTTCGGGGGTCCGCACAGATACGCAGTATTTT.

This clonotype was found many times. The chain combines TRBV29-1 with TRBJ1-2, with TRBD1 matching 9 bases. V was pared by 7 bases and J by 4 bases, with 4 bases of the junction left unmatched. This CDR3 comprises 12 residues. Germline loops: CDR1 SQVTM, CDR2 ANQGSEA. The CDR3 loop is CSAKTGGYGYTF. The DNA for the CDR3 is TGCAGCGCTAAGACAGGGGGCTATGGCTACACCTTC.

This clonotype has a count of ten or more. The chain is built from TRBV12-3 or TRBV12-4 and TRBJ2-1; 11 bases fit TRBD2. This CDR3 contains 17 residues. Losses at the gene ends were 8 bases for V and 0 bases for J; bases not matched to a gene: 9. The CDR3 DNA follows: TGTGCCAGCGGGGGCTTAGCGGGAGGGGGCTCCTACAATGAGCAGTTCTTC. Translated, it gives CASGGLAGGGSYNEQFF.

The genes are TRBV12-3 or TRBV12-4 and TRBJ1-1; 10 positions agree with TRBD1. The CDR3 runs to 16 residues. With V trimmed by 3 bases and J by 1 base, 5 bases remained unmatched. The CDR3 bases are TGTGCCAGCAGTTTCCGGGACAGGGGACGGAACACTGAAGCTTTCTTT. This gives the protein CASSFRDRGRNTEAFF.

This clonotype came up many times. CDR3 nucleotides: TGTGCCAGCAGTTTGAGGGGGGATTACGGACGGGAGCAGTACTTC. Its translation: CASSLRGDYGREQYF. The rearrangement links TRBV28 to TRBJ2-7; D may correspond to TRBD1 or TRBD2 (6 bases each). Looked up from germline, CDR1 is MDHEN and CDR2 is SYDVKM. The CDR3 covers 15 residues. Trimming left V 3 bases short and J 7 bases short, with 19 bases between.

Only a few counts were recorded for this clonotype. CDR3 nucleotides: TGTGCCAGTAGTATTGCTGACTCTACCGGGAGGCTGTTTTTT. Translation gives CASSIADSTGRLFF. V usage is TRBV19 and J usage is TRBJ2-2, with D possibly being TRBD2 (6 bases). The CDR3 runs to 14 residues. Germline lookup yields CDR1 LNHDA and CDR2 SQIVND (reference sequence). V gave up 3 bases and J gave up 13 bases, with 18 bases separating them.

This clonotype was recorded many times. The DNA for the CDR3 is TGTGCCAGCAGCCCTCCCGGACTTCCCTCTGGAAACACCATATATTTT. Protein sequence: CASSPPGLPSGNTIYF. The chain joins TRBV7-9 to TRBJ1-3; D not certain. Trimming shortened V by 5 bases and J by 0 bases, and 14 bases separated the two germline ends. The CDR3 spans 16 residues. The germline V gene encodes CDR1 SEHNR and CDR2 FQNEAQ (reference sequence).

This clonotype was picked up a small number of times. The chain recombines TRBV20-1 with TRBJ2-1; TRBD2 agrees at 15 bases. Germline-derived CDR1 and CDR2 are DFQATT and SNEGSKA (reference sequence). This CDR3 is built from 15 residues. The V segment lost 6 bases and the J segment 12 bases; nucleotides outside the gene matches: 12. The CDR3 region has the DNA TGCAGTGCAACTACCATGGGACTAGCGGGGGGCCGGCAGTTCTTC. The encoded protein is CSATTMGLAGGRQFF.